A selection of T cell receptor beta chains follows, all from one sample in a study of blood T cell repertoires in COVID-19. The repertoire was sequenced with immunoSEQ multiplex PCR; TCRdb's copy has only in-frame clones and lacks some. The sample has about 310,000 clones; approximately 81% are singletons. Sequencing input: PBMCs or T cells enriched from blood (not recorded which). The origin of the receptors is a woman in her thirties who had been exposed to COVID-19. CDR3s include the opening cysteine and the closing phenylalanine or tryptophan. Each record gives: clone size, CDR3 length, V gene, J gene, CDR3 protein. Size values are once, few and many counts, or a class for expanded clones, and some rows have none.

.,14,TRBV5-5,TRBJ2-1,CASSAGQVGNEQFF
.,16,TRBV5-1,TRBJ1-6,CASSLASDYTNSPLHF
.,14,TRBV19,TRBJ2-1,CASSIRQGANEQFF
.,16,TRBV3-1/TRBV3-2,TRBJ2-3,CASSPGTSGRTDTQYF
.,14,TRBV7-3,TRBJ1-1,CASRVTGGNTEAFF
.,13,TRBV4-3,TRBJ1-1,CASSQDDRTEAFF
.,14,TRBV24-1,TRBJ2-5,CATSRTSGSETQYF
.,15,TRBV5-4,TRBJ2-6,CASSSPLSGANVLTF
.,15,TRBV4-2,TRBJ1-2,CASSQDFRQGTGYTF
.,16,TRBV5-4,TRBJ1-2,CASSPEISHRESRYTF
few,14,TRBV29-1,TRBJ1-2,CSAWDRGHNYGYTF
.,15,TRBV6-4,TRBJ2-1,CASSDSSGTYNEQFF
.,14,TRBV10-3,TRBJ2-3,CAINAGTEVDTQYF
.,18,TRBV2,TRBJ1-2,CASSGQGQGHSRSYGYTF
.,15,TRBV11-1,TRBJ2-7,CASSQSGTGSYEQYF
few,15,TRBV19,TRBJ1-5,CASSLQGAVGQPQHF
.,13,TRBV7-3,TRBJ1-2,CASSLTAGGGYTF
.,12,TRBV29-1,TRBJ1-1,CSAWTQGAEAFF
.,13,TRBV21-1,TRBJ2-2,CASSKGVSGELFF
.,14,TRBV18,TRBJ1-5,CASSPDTVSKPQHF
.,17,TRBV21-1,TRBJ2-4,CASSLFYRKKAKNIQYF
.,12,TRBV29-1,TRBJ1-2,CSVDEYGTGYTF
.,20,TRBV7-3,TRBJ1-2,CASSPGPSPQGPIRTYGYTF
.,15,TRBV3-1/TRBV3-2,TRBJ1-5,CASSQDGTVNQPQHF
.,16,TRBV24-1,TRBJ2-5,CATSELLAGVGETQYF
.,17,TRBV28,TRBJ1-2,CASTTGAAGGDNYGYTF
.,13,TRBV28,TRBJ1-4,CASSLVGSEKLFF
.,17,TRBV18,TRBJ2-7,CASSRYEVAESSYEQYF
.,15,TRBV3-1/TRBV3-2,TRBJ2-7,CASSQDEDRCYEQYF
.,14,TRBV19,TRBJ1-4,CASSPGTVNEKLFF
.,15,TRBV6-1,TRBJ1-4,CASSEATQGRRKLFF
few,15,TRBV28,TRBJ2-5,CASSFWTSGQETQYF
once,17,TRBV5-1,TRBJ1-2,CASSFSVGGQTNYGYTF
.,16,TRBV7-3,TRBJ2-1,CASSLFLGGRVHEQFF
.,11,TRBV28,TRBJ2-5,CASSFRDIWDF
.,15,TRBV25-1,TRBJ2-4,CARRKAGVVSNIQYF
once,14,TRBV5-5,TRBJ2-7,CASSRLAGSYEQYF
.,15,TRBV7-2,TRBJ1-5,CASSSGQGRYQPQHF
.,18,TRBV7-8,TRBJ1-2,CASSLRLPTGGNNYGYTF
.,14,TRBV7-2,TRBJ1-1,CASSSQGAGTEAFF
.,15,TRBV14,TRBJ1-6,CASSQDWTGMSPLHF
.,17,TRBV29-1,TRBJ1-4,CSPITPLPGADNEKLFF
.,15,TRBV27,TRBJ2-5,CASSLGSRGRETQYF
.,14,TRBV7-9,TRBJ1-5,CASSRLDSNQPQHF
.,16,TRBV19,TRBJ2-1,CASSMAGGKPYNEQFF
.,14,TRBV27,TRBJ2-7,CASRFGQGPYEQYF
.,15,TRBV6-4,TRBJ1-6,CASSPYRVGNSPLHF
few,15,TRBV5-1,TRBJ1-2,CASSSWTGGGYGYTF
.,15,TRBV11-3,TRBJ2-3,CASSYRAGGPDTQYF
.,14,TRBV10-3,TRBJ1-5,CAISESREGRPQHF
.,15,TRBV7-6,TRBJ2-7,CASSLSPAREAEQYF
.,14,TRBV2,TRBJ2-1,CASYHGQGGNEQFF
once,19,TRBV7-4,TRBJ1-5,CASPRPGQGDVYSNQPQHF
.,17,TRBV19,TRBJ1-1,CASSRPGTGGGRNEAFF
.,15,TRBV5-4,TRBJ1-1,CASSYIGGDLAEAFF
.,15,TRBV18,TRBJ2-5,CASSPLDRGLETQYF
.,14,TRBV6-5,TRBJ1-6,CASSRVMVNSPLHF
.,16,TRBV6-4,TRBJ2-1,CASSGGFVQGINEQFF
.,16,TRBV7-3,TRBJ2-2,CASSLILGVKTGELFF
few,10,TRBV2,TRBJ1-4,CASGREKLFF